The 16 T cell receptor beta chains presented below share a single source sample, sequenced in a study of T cell repertoires in cytomegalovirus infection. These TCRs are of unknown antigen specificity. TCRdb itself ran the reads through MiXCR, one entry per CDR3 protein. The table has about 140,000 distinct CDR3 sequences, roughly a third seen once. The sequencing used CD8+ T cells from cultured PBMCs, collected from culture after CMV antigen stimulation. All receptors derive from a human donor in good health (CMV status not recorded). Some clones in this sample may be carry-over from other donors' samples.

The chain links TRBV6-1 to TRBJ2-1; 7 positions agree with TRBD1. V shed 1 base and J 0 bases; nucleotides not matched to a gene: 6. This CDR3 region has 17 residues. Germline values: CDR1 MNHNS, CDR2 SASEGT. CDR3 bases: TGTGCCAGCAGTGAAGGTCCCGCAGGGGGCTCCTACAATGAGCAGTTCTTC. This translates into CASSEGPAGGSYNEQFF.

In this sample, this clonotype turned up a few times. V usage is TRBV7-3 and J usage is TRBJ1-1, with D tentatively TRBD1 (6 bases). This CDR3 has 13 amino acids. V shed 2 bases and J shed 8 bases, with 12 bases lying between them. Germline loops: CDR1 SGHTA, CDR2 FQGTGA. In nucleotides, the CDR3 is TGTGCCAGCAGCTTAGTGGCCGGGGGCGAAGCTTTCTTT. Amino acids: CASSLVAGGEAFF.

This rearrangement joins TRBV7-9 to TRBJ1-5; no reliable D call. Looked up from germline, CDR1 is SEHNR and CDR2 is FQNEAQ (reference sequence). With 0 bases removed from V and 6 bases from J, the gap between germline ends came to 9 bases. This CDR3 has 14 residues. CDR3 sequence: CASSLAGPVQPQHF. In DNA, the CDR3 is TGTGCCAGCAGCTTAGCAGGGCCAGTTCAGCCCCAGCATTTT.

In its sample, this clonotype was seen a few times. The chain has TRBV20-1 and TRBJ2-3; D remains ambiguous. V was pared by 0 bases and J by 3 bases, with 10 bases between. Germline V gene lookup returns CDR1 DFQATT and CDR2 SNEGSKA (reference sequence). This CDR3 has 14 residues. Written as DNA, the CDR3 is TGCAGTGCTAGAGATCTTTATCAAACAGATACGCAGTATTTT. Translated, it gives CSARDLYQTDTQYF.

This clonotype was counted only a few times. The rearrangement links TRBV2 to TRBJ1-3; unclear D gene. V was clipped by 5 bases and J by 2 bases, with 16 bases between them. Germline values: CDR1 SNHLY, CDR2 FYNNEI. The CDR3 consists of 16 residues. The CDR3 nucleotides read TGTGCCAGCAGTCCCAAGGTCCCCGGACCTGGAAACACCATATATTTT. Translated: CASSPKVPGPGNTIYF. The whole variable domain, filled in from reference TRBV2 and TRBJ1-3, reads EPEVTQTPSHQVTQMGQEVILRCVPISNHLYFYWYRQILGQKVEFLVSFYNNEISEKSEIFDDQFSVERPDGSNFTLKIRSTKLEDSAMYFCASSPKVPGPGNTIYFGEGSWLTVV.

The V call is TRBV9, the J call TRBJ1-1; unclear D gene. The CDR3 has 14 amino acids. Trimming cost V 0 bases and J 3 bases, with 9 bases left between them. CDR1 is SGDLS and CDR2 is YYNGEE in the germline V gene. This chain's CDR3 is CASSVGRLDTEAFF. The CDR3 DNA follows: TGTGCCAGCAGCGTAGGGAGGCTGGACACTGAAGCTTTCTTT.

Only a few counts were recorded for this clonotype. V is TRBV11-2 and J is TRBJ2-3; D uncertain. Germline V CDR1 and CDR2: SGHAT, FQNNGV. The length of the CDR3 is 14 residues. V gave up 0 bases and J gave up 0 bases, with 4 bases separating them. For the CDR3, the DNA is TGTGCCAGCAGCTTAGAACACAGCACAGATACGCAGTATTTT. It yields the protein CASSLEHSTDTQYF.

This clonotype was observed at least ten times. V gene TRBV7-9 combines with J gene TRBJ2-7; the match to TRBD1 covers 10 bases. The length of the CDR3 is 16 residues. V gave up 5 bases and J gave up 3 bases; unmatched junction bases: 10. Germline V CDR1 and CDR2: SEHNR, FQNEAQ (reference sequence). The CDR3 spells CASSELGQGRVYEQYF. In DNA form, the CDR3 reads TGTGCCAGCAGCGAATTGGGACAGGGGAGAGTCTACGAGCAGTACTTC.

The table lists this clonotype with many counts. The CDR3 reads CASSQEGTGTSSYEQYF. The CDR3 region has the DNA TGTGCCAGCAGCCAAGAGGGTACAGGAACGAGCTCCTACGAGCAGTACTTC. V usage is TRBV7-9 and J usage is TRBJ2-7; tentatively, D is TRBD1 or TRBD2 (5 bases each). Trimming took off 5 bases at V and 0 bases at J, with 20 bases between the two ends. Germline V gene data show CDR1 as SEHNR and CDR2 as FQNEAQ (reference sequence). The CDR3 contains 17 residues.

This clonotype was counted many times. This chain links TRBV12-3 or TRBV12-4 with TRBJ2-1, with D perhaps TRBD1 or TRBD2 (5 bases each). With 6 bases removed from V and 0 bases from J, the gap between germline ends came to 9 bases. CDR3 length equals 14 residues. CDR3 nucleotides: TGTGCCAGCAGCCGAGGGGACTCCTACAATGAGCAGTTCTTC. Amino acids: CASSRGDSYNEQFF.

This clonotype was counted a few times. V usage is TRBV2 and J usage is TRBJ2-3; D gene uncertain. CDR3 size: 15 residues. The germline V gene encodes CDR1 SNHLY and CDR2 FYNNEI. The V end lost 1 base, the J end lost 4 bases, and 12 bases lay between the germline ends. CDR3 loop: CASSEGALISDTQYF. As DNA, the CDR3 is TGTGCCAGCAGTGAAGGGGCTTTAATCTCAGATACGCAGTATTTT.

The J gene is TRBJ1-1, the V gene TRBV28; a possible D gene is TRBD1 (6 bases). Trimming pared 4 bases from V and 1 base from J, leaving 19 bases between. CDR3 length equals 17 residues. The germline V gene has CDR1 MDHEN and CDR2 SYDVKM. The CDR3 DNA follows: TGTGCCAGCAGTTCCCCCCTCACCGGGACACAGAACACTGAAGCTTTCTTT. Translated: CASSSPLTGTQNTEAFF. The full variable domain, rest sourced from reference TRBV28 and TRBJ1-1, is DVKVTQSSRYLVKRTGEKVFLECVQDMDHENMFWYRQDPGLGLRLIYFSYDVKMKEKGDIPEGYSVSREKKERFSLILESASTNQTSMYLCASSSPLTGTQNTEAFFGQGTRLTVV.

This clonotype turned up a few times. This chain links TRBV15 with TRBJ2-1; tentatively, D is TRBD1 or TRBD2 (5 bases each). CDR1 is LNHNV and CDR2 is YYDKDF in the germline V gene (reference sequence). The CDR3 is 16 residues long. The V gene lost 5 bases and the J gene lost 7 bases, with 21 bases spanning the gap. DNA for the CDR3: TGTGCCACCAGCCCATTTGGGGGTCGCTCAGGGAATGAGCAGTTCTTC. It encodes CATSPFGGRSGNEQFF.

The table lists this clonotype with a few counts. This sequence joins TRBV4-1 and TRBJ2-3; perhaps D is TRBD1 or TRBD2 (5 bases each). Trimming removed 4 bases at V and 0 bases at J, with 14 bases between. Germline CDR1 reads MGHRA; CDR2 reads YSYEKL. The length of the CDR3 is 16 residues. Written as DNA, the CDR3 is TGCGCCAGCAGCCCCCGAGGGGCAATAAGCACAGATACGCAGTATTTT. It codes for CASSPRGAISTDTQYF.

The genes are TRBV6-4 and TRBJ2-2; 9 nucleotides align to TRBD1. CDR1 and CDR2 (germline): MRHNA, SNTAGT. V dropped 10 bases and J dropped 5; count of bases not matched to a gene: 11. This CDR3 is 15 amino acids long. The CDR3 loop is CATTPGQGRTGELFF. The CDR3 DNA reads as TGTGCCACCACACCGGGACAGGGTAGAACCGGGGAGCTGTTTTTT.

The DNA for the CDR3 is TGTGCCAGCAGCGAACTAGCGGGGGGACTGAGCTCCTACAATGAGCAGTTCTTC. This sequence encodes CASSELAGGLSSYNEQFF. The chain employs TRBV6-5 and TRBJ2-1; 12 bases map to TRBD2. This CDR3 contains 18 residues. With V trimmed by 6 bases and J by 0 bases, 9 bases remained unmatched. The germline gives CDR1 MNHEY, CDR2 SVGAGI.